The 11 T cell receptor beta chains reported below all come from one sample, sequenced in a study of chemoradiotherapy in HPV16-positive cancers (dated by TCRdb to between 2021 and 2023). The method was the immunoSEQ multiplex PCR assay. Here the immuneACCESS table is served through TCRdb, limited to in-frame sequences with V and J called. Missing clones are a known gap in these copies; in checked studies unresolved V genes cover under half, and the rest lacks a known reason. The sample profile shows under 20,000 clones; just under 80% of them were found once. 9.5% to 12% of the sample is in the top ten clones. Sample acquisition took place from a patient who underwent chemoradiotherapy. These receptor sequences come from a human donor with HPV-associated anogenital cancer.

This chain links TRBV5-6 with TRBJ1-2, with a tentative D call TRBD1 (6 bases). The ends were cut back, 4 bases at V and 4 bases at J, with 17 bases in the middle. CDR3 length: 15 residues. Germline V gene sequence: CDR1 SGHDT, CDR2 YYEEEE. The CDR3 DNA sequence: TGTGCCAGCAGCCCCCCTGGGGGGGCGAGCTATGGCTACACCTTC. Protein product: CASSPPGGASYGYTF.

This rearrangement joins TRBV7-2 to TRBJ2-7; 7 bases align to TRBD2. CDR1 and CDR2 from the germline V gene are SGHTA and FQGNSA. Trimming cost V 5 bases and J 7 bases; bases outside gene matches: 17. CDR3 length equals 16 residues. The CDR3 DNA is TGTGCCAGCAGCGGGGTTCCGAGCGGGGTCGCACGAGAGCAGTACTTC. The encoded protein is CASSGVPSGVAREQYF. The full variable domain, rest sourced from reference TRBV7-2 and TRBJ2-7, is GAGVSQSPSNKVTEKGKDVELRCDPISGHTALYWYRQSLGQGLEFLIYFQGNSAPDKSGLPSDRFSAERTGGSVSTLTIQRTQQEDSAVYLCASSGVPSGVAREQYFGPGTRLTVT.

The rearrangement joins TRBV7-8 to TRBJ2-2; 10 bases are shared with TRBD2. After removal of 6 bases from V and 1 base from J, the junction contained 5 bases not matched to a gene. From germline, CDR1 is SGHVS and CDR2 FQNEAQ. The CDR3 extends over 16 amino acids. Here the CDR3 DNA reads TGTGCCAGCAGGCGGACTAGCGGACAGAACACCGGGGAGCTGTTTTTT. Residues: CASRRTSGQNTGELFF.

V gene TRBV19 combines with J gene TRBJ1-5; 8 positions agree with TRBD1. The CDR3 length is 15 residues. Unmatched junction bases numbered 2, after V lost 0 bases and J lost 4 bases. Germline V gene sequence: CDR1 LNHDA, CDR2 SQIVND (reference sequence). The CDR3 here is CASSIDRGLNQPQHF. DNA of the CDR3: TGTGCCAGTAGTATAGACAGGGGGCTAAATCAGCCCCAGCATTTT. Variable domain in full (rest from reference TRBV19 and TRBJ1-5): DGGITQSPKYLFRKEGQNVTLSCEQNLNHDAMYWYRQDPGQGLRLIYYSQIVNDFQKGDIAEGYSVSREKKESFPLTVTSAQKNPTAFYLCASSIDRGLNQPQHFGDGTRLSIL.

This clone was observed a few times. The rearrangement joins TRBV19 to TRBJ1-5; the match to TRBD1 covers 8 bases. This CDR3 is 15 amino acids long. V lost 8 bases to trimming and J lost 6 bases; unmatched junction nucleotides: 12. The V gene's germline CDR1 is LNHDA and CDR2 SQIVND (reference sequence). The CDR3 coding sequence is TGTGCCAGTCAATTTGGACAGGGTAGGGTTCAGCCCCAGCATTTT. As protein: CASQFGQGRVQPQHF.

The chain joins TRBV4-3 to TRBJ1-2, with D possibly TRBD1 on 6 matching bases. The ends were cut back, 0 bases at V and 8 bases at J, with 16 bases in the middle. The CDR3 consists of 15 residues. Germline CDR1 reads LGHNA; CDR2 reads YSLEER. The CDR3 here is CASSQEGGRGDGYTF. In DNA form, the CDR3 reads TGCGCCAGCAGCCAAGAAGGGGGGAGAGGGGACGGCTACACCTTC.

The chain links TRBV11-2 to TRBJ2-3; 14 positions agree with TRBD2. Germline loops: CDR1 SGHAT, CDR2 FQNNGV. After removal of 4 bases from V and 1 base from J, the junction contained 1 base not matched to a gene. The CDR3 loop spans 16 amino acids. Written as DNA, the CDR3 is TGTGCCAGCAGCTCGGGACTAGCGGGGGGCACAGATACGCAGTATTTT. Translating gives CASSSGLAGGTDTQYF.

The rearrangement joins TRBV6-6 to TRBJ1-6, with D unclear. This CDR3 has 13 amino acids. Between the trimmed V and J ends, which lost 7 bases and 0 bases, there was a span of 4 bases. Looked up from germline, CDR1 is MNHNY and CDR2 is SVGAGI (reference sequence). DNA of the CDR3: TGTGCCAGCACCAGCTCCTATAATTCACCCCTCCACTTT. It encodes CASTSSYNSPLHF.

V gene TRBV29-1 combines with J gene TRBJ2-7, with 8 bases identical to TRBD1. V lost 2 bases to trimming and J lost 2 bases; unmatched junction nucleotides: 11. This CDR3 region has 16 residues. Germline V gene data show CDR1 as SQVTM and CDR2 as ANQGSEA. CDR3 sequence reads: CSVELIGDRGPYEQYF. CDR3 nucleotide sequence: TGCAGCGTTGAACTTATTGGAGACAGGGGACCCTACGAGCAGTACTTC.

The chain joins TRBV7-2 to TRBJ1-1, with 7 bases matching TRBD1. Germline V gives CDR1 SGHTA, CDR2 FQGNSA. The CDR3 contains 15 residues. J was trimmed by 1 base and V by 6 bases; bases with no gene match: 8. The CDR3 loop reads CASRRSGQTNTEAFF. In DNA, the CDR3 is TGTGCCAGCAGGAGATCGGGACAGACGAACACTGAAGCTTTCTTT.

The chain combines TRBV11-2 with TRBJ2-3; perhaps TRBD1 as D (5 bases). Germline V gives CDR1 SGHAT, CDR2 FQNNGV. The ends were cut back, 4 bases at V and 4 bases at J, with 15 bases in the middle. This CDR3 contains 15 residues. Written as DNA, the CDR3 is TGTGCCAGCAGCTCACGACAGTTGGGGTCAGATACGCAGTATTTT. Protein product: CASSSRQLGSDTQYF.